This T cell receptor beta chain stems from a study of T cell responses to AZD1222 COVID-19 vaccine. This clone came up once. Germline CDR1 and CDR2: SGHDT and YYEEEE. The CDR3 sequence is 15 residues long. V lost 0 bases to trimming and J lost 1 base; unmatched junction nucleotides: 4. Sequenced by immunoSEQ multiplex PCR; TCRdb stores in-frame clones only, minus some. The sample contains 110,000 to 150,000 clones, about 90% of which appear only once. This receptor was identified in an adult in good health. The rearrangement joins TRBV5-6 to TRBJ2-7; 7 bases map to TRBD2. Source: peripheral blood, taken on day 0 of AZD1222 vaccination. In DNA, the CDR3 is TGTGCCAGCAGCTTGGGGGCTAGCGGATCCTACGAGCAGTACTTC. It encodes CASSLGASGSYEQYF.